This T cell receptor (beta chain) comes out of a study of Ad26.COV2.S vaccination and SARS-CoV-2 variants. Study overall: Recipients of Ad26.COV2.S got it intramuscularly, once or twice 56 days apart. Overall study results and limits: People given the vaccine had a wider spike-specific TCR breadth than placebo recipients did.

Of note for this clone: Antigen: not known.

CDR3 length: 13 residues. V shed 1 base and J shed 8 bases, with 10 bases lying between them. Germline V gene sequence: CDR1 MGHRA, CDR2 YSYEKL. Sample treatment: some 20 received Ad26.COV2.S at low or high dose, single or two shots; roughly five received placebo; per-sample allocation not given. Sampling was done on day 63 after the first vaccine or placebo injection. Clones were sequenced by immunoSEQ multiplex PCR, and TCRdb holds only the in-frame ones, with some missing. The sample yields 360,000 or so clones, approximately 90% seen once. The V call is TRBV4-1, the J call TRBJ2-3; D gene uncertain. The sample in question was peripheral blood, obtained in a trial of Ad26.COV2.S vaccine versus placebo. The sequence came from a person aged 18 to 59 who received the Ad26.COV2.S COVID-19 vaccine or a placebo. The CDR3 protein is CASSQASMATQYF. The CDR3 region has the DNA TGCGCCAGCAGCCAAGCTAGTATGGCTACGCAGTATTTT.